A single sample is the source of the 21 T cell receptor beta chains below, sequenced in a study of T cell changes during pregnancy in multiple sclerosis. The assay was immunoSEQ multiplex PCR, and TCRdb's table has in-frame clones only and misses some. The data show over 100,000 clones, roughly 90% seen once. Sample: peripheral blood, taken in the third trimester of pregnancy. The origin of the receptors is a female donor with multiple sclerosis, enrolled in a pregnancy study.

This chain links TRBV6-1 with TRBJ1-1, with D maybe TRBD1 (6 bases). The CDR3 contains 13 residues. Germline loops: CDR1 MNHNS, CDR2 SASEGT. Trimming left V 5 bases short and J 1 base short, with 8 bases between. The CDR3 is CASSTGRNTEAFF. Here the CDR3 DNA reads TGTGCCAGCAGTACAGGGAGGAACACTGAAGCTTTCTTT.

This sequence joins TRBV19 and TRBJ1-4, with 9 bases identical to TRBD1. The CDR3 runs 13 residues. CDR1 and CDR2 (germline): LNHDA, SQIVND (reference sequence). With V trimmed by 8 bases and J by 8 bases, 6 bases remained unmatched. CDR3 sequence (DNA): TGTGCCAGTGGGGACAGGGAGGGCGAAAAACTGTTTTTT. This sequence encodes CASGDREGEKLFF.

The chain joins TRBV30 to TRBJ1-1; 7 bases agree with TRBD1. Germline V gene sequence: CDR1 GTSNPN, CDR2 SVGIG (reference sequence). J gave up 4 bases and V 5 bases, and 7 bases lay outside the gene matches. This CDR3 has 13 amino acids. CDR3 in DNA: TGTGCCTGGGCTACAGGGGCGTCCACTGAAGCTTTCTTT. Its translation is CAWATGASTEAFF.

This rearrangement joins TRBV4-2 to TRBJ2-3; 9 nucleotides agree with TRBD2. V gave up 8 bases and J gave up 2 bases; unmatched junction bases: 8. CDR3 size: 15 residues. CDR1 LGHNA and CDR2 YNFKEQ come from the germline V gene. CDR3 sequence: CASRPQRGVTDTQYF. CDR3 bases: TGTGCCAGCCGGCCCCAGCGGGGGGTCACAGATACGCAGTATTTT.

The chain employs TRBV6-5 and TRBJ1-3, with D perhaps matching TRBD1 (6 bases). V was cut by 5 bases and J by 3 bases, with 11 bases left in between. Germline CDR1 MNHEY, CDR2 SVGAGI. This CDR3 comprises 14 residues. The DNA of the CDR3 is TGTGCCAGCAGTACGGACAGAAATGGAAACACCATATATTTT. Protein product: CASSTDRNGNTIYF.

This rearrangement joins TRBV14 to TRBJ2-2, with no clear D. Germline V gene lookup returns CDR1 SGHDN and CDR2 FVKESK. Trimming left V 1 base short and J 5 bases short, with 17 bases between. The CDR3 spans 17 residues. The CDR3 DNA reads TGTGCCAGCAGCCAAGGCGCCTCCCCAAGGAGAACCGGGGAGCTGTTTTTT. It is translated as CASSQGASPRRTGELFF.

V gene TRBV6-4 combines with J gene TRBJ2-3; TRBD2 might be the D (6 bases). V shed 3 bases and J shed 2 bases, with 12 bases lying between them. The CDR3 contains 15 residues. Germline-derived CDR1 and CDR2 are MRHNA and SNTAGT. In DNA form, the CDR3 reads TGTGCCAGCAGTGAAAATAGCGGTGACACAGATACGCAGTATTTT. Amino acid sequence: CASSENSGDTDTQYF.

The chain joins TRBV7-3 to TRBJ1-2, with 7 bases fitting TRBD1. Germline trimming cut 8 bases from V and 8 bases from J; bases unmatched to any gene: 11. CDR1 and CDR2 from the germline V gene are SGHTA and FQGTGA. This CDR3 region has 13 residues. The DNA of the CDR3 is TGTGCCAGCGGCAACACAGGGGAATGGGGCTACACCTTC. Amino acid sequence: CASGNTGEWGYTF.

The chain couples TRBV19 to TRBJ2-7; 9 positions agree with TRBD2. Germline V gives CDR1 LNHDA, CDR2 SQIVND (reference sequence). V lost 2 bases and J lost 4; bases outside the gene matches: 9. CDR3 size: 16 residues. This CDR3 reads CASSILSASGVYEQYF. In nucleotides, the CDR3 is TGTGCCAGTAGTATATTGTCGGCTAGCGGGGTATACGAGCAGTACTTC.

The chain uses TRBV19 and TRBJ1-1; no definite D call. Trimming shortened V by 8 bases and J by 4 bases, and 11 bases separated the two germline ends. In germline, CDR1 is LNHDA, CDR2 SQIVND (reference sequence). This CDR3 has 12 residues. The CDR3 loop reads CASQSEVTEAFF. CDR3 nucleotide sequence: TGTGCCAGTCAATCAGAAGTCACTGAAGCTTTCTTT.

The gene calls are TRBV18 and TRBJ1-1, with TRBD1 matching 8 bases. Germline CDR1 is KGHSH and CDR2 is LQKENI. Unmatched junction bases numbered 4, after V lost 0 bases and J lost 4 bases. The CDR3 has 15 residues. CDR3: CASSPPQQGVTEAFF. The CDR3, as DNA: TGTGCCAGCTCACCACCCCAACAGGGGGTCACTGAAGCTTTCTTT.

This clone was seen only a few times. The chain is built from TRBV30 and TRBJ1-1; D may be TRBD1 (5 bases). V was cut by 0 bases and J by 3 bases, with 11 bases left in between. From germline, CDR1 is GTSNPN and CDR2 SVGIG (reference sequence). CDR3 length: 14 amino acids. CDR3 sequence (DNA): TGTGCCTGGAGTGTACGACAGCTGGACACTGAAGCTTTCTTT. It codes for CAWSVRQLDTEAFF.

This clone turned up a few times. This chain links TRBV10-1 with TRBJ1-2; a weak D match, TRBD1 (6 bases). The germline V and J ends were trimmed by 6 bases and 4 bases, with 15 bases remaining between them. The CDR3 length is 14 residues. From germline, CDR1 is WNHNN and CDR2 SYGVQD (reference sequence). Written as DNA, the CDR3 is TGCGCCAGCAGAGGACAGAAATCCACCTATGGCTACACCTTC. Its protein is CASRGQKSTYGYTF.

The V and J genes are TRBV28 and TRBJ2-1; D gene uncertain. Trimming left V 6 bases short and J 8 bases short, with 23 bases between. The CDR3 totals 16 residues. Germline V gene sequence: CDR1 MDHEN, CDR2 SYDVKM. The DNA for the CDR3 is TGTGCCAGCAGCACCCTACCCTCCCAGCGAGGCGATGAGCAGTTCTTC. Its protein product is CASSTLPSQRGDEQFF.

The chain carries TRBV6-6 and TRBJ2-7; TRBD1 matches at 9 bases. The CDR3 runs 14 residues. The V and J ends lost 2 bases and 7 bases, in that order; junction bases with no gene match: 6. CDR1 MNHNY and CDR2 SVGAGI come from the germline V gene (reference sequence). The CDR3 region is CASSYETGGWEQYF. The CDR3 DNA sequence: TGTGCCAGCAGTTACGAGACAGGGGGTTGGGAGCAGTACTTC.

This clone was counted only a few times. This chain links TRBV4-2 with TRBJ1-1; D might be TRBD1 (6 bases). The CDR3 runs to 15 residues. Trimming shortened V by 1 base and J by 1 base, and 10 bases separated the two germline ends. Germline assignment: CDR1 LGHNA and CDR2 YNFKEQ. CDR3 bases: TGTGCCAGCAGCCAAGGCTTCAGGGGGAACACTGAAGCTTTCTTT. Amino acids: CASSQGFRGNTEAFF.

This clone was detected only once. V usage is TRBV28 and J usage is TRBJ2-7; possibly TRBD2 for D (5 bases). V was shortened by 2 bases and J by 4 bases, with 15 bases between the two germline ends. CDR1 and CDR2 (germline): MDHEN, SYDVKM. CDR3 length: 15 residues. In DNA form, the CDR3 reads TGTGCCAGCAGTTTAGGTGGGAGTCTTATGTACGAGCAGTACTTC. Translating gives CASSLGGSLMYEQYF.

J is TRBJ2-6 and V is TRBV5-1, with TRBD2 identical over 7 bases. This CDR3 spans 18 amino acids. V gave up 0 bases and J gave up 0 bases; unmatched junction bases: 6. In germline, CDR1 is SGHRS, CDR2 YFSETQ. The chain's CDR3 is CASSLGGGLFSGANVLTF. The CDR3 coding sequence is TGCGCCAGCAGCTTGGGGGGGGGTCTCTTCTCTGGGGCCAACGTCCTGACTTTC.

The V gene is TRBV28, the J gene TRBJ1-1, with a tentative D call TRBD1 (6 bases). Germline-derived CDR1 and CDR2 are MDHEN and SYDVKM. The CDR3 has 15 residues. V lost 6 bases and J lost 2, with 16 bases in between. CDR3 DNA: TGTGCCAGCAGCCGGGACAACAACCCCAACACTGAAGCTTTCTTT. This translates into CASSRDNNPNTEAFF.

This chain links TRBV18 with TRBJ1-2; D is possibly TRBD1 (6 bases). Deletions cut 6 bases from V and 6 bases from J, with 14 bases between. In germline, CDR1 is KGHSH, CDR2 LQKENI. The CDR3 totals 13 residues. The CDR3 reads CASSRGPGDGYTF. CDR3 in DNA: TGTGCCAGCTCCCGCGGGCCAGGGGATGGCTACACCTTC.

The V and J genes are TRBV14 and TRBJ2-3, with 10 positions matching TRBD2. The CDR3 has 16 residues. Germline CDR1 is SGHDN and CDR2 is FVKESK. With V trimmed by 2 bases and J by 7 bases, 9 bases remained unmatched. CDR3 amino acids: CASSQRSASGRNTQYF. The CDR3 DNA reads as TGTGCCAGCAGCCAAAGAAGCGCTAGCGGGAGAAATACGCAGTATTTT.